Given below is one T cell receptor beta chain in context. Its cognate antigen is unknown. This CDR3 has 15 amino acids. Germline CDR1 SGHVS, CDR2 FQNEAQ. Trimming took 4 bases from V and 5 from J; bases not matched to a gene: 10. Sequencing was performed with immunoSEQ multiplex PCR; in TCRdb, only in-frame clones are kept and a portion is missing. The sample lists 120,000 or so clones, about nine tenths seen once, with 6% to 9% in the top ten. This sample stems from a study of T cell responses to AZD1222 COVID-19 vaccine. Points from the study as a whole: Close to half of spike-specific TCRs reportedly recognize unmutated variant regions. Compared with day 0, the breadth and depth of the Spike-specific TCR repertoire rose significantly after two doses of AZD1222.

The chain combines TRBV7-8 with TRBJ2-5; 7 positions agree with TRBD2. The receptor comes from an adult in good health. Here the sequenced sample was peripheral blood, taken on day 0 of AZD1222 vaccination. The CDR3, as DNA: TGTGCCAGCAGCTATGTTGCGGGAGTCAGCGAGACCCAGTACTTC. Encoded protein: CASSYVAGVSETQYF. Full variable domain (outside the CDR3, taken from reference TRBV7-8 and TRBJ2-5): GAGVSQSPRYKVAKRGQDVALRCDPISGHVSLFWYQQALGQGPEFLTYFQNEAQLDKSGLPSDRFFAERPEGSVSTLKIQRTQQEDSAVYLCASSYVAGVSETQYFGPGTRLLVL.